This TCR beta chain was found in a study of T cell responses to AZD1222 COVID-19 vaccine. The CDR3 consists of 15 residues. CDR1 and CDR2 from the germline V gene are SGHRS and YFSETQ. With 0 bases removed from V and 6 bases from J, the gap between germline ends came to 13 bases. Profiled with immunoSEQ multiplex PCR; TCRdb holds only in-frame clones, not every one. The data show 150,000 or so clones, roughly 92% seen once. This clone was seen just once. Its target is unknown. Findings of the study overall: Donors were chiefly white British, with a greater number of females, and clonal diversity was perhaps underestimated.

V and J are TRBV5-1 and TRBJ2-1; D gene uncertain. The source of this sequence is an adult in good health. Sequenced here: peripheral blood, sampled on day 0 of AZD1222 vaccination. CDR3: CASSLGHLSPNEQFF. CDR3 nucleotide sequence: TGCGCCAGCAGCTTGGGGCACCTCAGCCCCAATGAGCAGTTCTTC.